This entry features one T cell receptor (beta chain) sequence. What it binds is unknown. Profiled with immunoSEQ multiplex PCR; TCRdb holds only in-frame clones, not every one. This table has some 2,000,000 clones, 85% to 95% appearing once. This specimen comes from a study of shared clonotypes between healthy human individuals. Overall study findings and caveats: For sorted subsets, rarefaction showed incomplete sequencing despite large depth.

Germline V gene sequence: CDR1 GTSNPN, CDR2 SVGIG (reference sequence). Trimming took 3 bases from V and 1 from J, leaving 9 bases between them. The CDR3 spans 13 residues. The specimen sequenced was naive CD4+ T cells sorted from blood. As for subset: CD45RA+ positively selected. The chain links TRBV30 to TRBJ1-2; D not resolved. This sequence was found in a man aged 18 to 29 in good health. The CDR3 DNA sequence: TGTGCCTGGAGCCGTACACATAACTATGGCTACACCTTC. Protein sequence: CAWSRTHNYGYTF. The full variable domain, completed using reference TRBV30 and TRBJ1-2, is SQTIHQWPATLVQPVGSPLSLECTVEGTSNPNLYWYRQAAGRGLQLLFYSVGIGQISSEVPQNLSASRPQDRQFILSSKKLLLSDSGFYLCAWSRTHNYGYTFGSGTRLTVV.